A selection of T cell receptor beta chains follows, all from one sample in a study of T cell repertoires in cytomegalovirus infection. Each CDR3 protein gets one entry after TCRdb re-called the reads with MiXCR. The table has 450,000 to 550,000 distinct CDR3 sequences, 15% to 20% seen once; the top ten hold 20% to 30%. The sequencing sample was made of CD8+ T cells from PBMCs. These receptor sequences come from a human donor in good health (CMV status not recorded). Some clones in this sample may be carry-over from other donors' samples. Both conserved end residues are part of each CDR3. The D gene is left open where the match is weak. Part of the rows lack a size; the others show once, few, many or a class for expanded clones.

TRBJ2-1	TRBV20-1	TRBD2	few	TGCAGTGCTAGCCGACTAGCGGGAGACGGTAATGAGCAGTTCTTC	CSASRLAGDGNEQFF
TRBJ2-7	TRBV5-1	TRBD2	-	TGCGCCAGCAGCTTGGTAGCGGGAGATCGCGAGCAGTACTTC	CASSLVAGDREQYF
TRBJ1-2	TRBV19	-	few	TGTGCCAGTAGTATGTACCACTACTACACCTTC	CASSMYHYYTF
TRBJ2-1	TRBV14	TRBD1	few	TGTGCCAGCAGCCAAGATGAGGGGACAGGGGTCAATGAGCAGTTCTTC	CASSQDEGTGVNEQFF
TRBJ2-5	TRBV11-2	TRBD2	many	TGTGCCAGCAGCTTGACTAGCGGGGGCAAGGAGACCCAGTACTTC	CASSLTSGGKETQYF
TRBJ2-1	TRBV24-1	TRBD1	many	TGTGCCACCAGTGGGGGACAGGGCTACAATGAGCAGTTCTTC	CATSGGQGYNEQFF
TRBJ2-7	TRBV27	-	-	TGTGCCAGCAGTTTTGCGTGGGACTCCTACGAGCAGTACTTC	CASSFAWDSYEQYF
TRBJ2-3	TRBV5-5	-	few	TGTGCCAGCATATTGCAGTCAAGAGATACGCAGTATTTT	CASILQSRDTQYF
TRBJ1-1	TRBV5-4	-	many	TGTGCCAGCAGCCCTCCCTTCGAGGGGGGTGACACTGAAGCTTTCTTT	CASSPPFEGGDTEAFF
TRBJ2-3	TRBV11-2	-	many	TGTGCCAGCAGCCCAGCGAGTTCTGGAGATACGCAGTATTTT	CASSPASSGDTQYF
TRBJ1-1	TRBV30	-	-	TGTGCCTGGTTAACAGCCACTGAAGCTTTCTTT	CAWLTATEAFF
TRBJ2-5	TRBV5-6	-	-	TGTGCCAGCAACCGCCCAGGGGACCAAGAGACCCAGTACTTC	CASNRPGDQETQYF
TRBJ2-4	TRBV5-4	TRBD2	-	TGTGCCAGCAGCTTGGCCGGGGGGACAGCCAAAAACATTCAGTACTTC	CASSLAGGTAKNIQYF
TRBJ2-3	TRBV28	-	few	TGTGCCAGCAGCCCATTGGGGGAGGATTACACAGATACGCAGTATTTT	CASSPLGEDYTDTQYF
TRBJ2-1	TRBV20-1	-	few	TGCAGTGCCGTCGGTGGGGTCCTCCGCAATGAGCAGTTCTTC	CSAVGGVLRNEQFF
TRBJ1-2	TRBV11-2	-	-	TGTGCCAGCAGCTTAGTGGGTGGGGAAACCTACTATGGCTACACCTTC	CASSLVGGETYYGYTF
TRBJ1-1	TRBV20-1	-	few	TGCAGTGCTAGAGAGCAGGGAAACACTGAAGCTTTCTTT	CSAREQGNTEAFF
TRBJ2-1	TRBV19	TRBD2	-	TGTGCCAGTAGTCCCATACGCGGGAGGAACTTCAATGAGCAGTTCTTC	CASSPIRGRNFNEQFF
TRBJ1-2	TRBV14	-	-	TGTGCCAGCAGCCAAGATGGATCGACGGGCGGGGTCTATGGCTACACCTTC	CASSQDGSTGGVYGYTF
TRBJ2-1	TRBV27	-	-	TGTGCCAGCAGTACTCGCGGGGGCCAGAATGAGCAGTTCTTC	CASSTRGGQNEQFF
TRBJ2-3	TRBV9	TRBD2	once	TGTGCCAGCAGCTTCCCACTAGCGGGAGGGACCACAGATACGCAGTATTTT	CASSFPLAGGTTDTQYF
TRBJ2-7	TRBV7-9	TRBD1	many	TGTGCCAGCAGCTCGCAGGGGGCCCCCTCCTACGAGCAGTACTTC	CASSSQGAPSYEQYF
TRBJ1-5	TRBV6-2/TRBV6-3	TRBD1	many	TGTGCCAGCAGAGTACAGGGGCTGGGTCAGCCCCAGCATTTT	CASRVQGLGQPQHF
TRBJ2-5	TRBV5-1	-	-	TGCGCCAGCATTTCCACGGTAGGCGTGGGAGAGACCCAGTACTTC	CASISTVGVGETQYF
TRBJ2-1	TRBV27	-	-	TGTGCCAGCAGACGCGGATTCTCTTCCTACAATGAGCAGTTCTTC	CASRRGFSSYNEQFF
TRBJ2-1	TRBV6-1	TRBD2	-	TGTGCCAGCAGTGATATAGCGGGAGGGTATCCTGAGCAGTTCTTC	CASSDIAGGYPEQFF
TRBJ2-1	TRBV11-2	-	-	TGTGCCAGCAGCCATGAAGGCCCTTCCTACAATGAGCAGTTCTTC	CASSHEGPSYNEQFF
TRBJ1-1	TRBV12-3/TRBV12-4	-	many	TGTGCCAGCAGTATCTCCACTCAGGGTTGGGACACTGAAGCTTTCTTT	CASSISTQGWDTEAFF
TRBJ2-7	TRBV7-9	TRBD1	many	TGTGCCAGCAGCAACCGGGACAGGGGGGGCTACGAGCAGTACTTC	CASSNRDRGGYEQYF
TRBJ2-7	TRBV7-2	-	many	TGTGCCAGCAGCTTAGTTCGCCGGTACGAGCAGTACTTC	CASSLVRRYEQYF
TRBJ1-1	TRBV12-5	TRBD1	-	TGTGCTAGTGGCGACCCCGACAGGGGGAGGACTGATGCTTTCTTT	CASGDPDRGRTDAFF
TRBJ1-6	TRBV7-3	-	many	TGTGCCAGCAGCTCTCCCCGGACAGCCGCCCGTAGTTCACCCCTCCACTTT	CASSSPRTAARSSPLHF
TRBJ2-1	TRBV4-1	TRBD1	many	TGCGCCAGCAGCCACGCCGGGACAGTGAATGAGCAGTTCTTC	CASSHAGTVNEQFF
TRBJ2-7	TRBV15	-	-	TGTGCCACCAGCAGAGGCTTCTACGAGCAGTACTTC	CATSRGFYEQYF
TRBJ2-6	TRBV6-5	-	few	TGTGCCAGCAGTTACTCTCCTGGGGCCAACGTCCTGACTTTC	CASSYSPGANVLTF
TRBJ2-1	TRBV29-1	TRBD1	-	TGCAGCGTTGAACCCGGGACAGGCTCCTACAATGAGCAGTTCTTC	CSVEPGTGSYNEQFF
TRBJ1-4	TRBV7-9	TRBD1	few	TGTGCCAGCACCCCGGGACAGGGACACCTTGAAAAACTGTTTTTT	CASTPGQGHLEKLFF
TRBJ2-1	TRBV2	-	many	TGTGCCAGCAGTCCCCTGAGGCAGTTCTTC	CASSPLRQFF
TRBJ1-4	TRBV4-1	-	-	TGCGCCAGCAGCCGAGTGACGGGCCCGGGTGAAAAACTGTTTTTT	CASSRVTGPGEKLFF
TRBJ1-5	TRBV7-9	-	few	TGTGCCAGCAGCGCCCCGGGCATCTATCAGCCCCAGCATTTT	CASSAPGIYQPQHF
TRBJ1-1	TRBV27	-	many	TGTGCCAGCAGTTTAGCCGGACAGTATGGGGAAGCTTTCTTT	CASSLAGQYGEAFF
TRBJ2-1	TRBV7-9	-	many	TGTGCCAGCAGCTCGGGGTGGGGCGAGAGCGGCTCCTACAATGAGCAGTTCTTC	CASSSGWGESGSYNEQFF
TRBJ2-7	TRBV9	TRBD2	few	TGTGCCAGCAGCAGGGGACTAGCGGACAGGAGCTCCTACGAGCAGTACTTC	CASSRGLADRSSYEQYF